This TCR beta chain was captured in a study of T cells expressing NK-cell markers. Across the whole study: Seven HCMV-seropositive donors and one seronegative donor made up the eight sequenced donors.

On this clonotype itself: As yet, its antigen is unknown.

Whole-study findings and limits: A few of the donors also had these clonotypes leading their CD3+CD56-NKG2C+ fraction.

The CDR3 totals 14 residues. Germline CDR1 and CDR2: SGHTA and FQGNSA. Scientists made TCR beta cDNA using 5'RACE template switching with UMIs. Each CDR3 protein gets one entry in TCRdb, which reprocessed the 5' RACE reads and gives no DNA. The sample has roughly 420,000 distinct CDR3 sequences, and its top ten clones hold approximately 6.8%. The sequencing input was blood T cells: a sorted CD56 or NKG2C T cell subset, CD4+ or CD8+ T cells, or bulk PBMC T cells (not recorded which). The receptor's source is a woman between 18 and 70 years old in good health. J is TRBJ1-3 and V is TRBV7-2; TCRdb designates TRBD1, a call that cannot be tested without DNA. CDR3 sequence reads: CASSRTGVENTIYF. Full variable domain (missing parts from reference TRBV7-2 and TRBJ1-3): GAGVSQSPSNKVTEKGKDVELRCDPISGHTALYWYRQSLGQGLEFLIYFQGNSAPDKSGLPSDRFSAERTGGSVSTLTIQRTQQEDSAVYLCASSRTGVENTIYFGEGSWLTVV.